This entry is about one TCR beta chain. Its antigen is not identified. The sample belongs to a study of cytomegalovirus exposure and HLA in healthy donors. Study observations and caveats: Available immune exposure information covered CMV serostatus only. It was in a later analysis that TCR association rates were seen to vary by HLA locus, highest for DRB1 and lowest for HLA-C. In an earlier analysis, productive rearrangement rates for most beta V segments clustered near 87% or 30%.

The primer mix had 60 Vbeta and 13 Jbeta primers. Clones were sequenced by immunoSEQ multiplex PCR, and TCRdb holds only the in-frame ones, with some missing. The sample has some 270,000 clones, about four fifths seen once. Sequencing input: PBMCs. The receptor was isolated from a girl aged 2-15 years in good health and CMV-seronegative.

The CDR3 loop reads CAISEDRLNEKLFF. The CDR3 coding sequence is TGTGCCATCAGTGAGGACAGGCTCAATGAAAAACTGTTTTTT. V gene TRBV10-3 combines with J gene TRBJ1-4, with D tentatively TRBD1 (6 bases). V lost 2 bases to trimming and J lost 5 bases, with 9 bases between them. The CDR3 runs 14 residues. Germline CDR1 is ENHRY and CDR2 is SYGVKD.